This T cell receptor (beta chain) was documented in a study of CD8 T cells in Susac syndrome. Reverse transcription of roughly 0.45 to 1 ug RNA was carried out with random hexamers. Via MiXCR, TCRdb re-called the immunoSEQ multiplex PCR reads, giving one row per CDR3 protein. In the table there are 150,000 or so distinct CDR3 sequences, approximately 95% of which are singletons. The V end was cut by 0 bases, the J end by 12 bases, with 15 bases between. Per the germline V gene, CDR1 is MGHRA and CDR2 is YSYEKL. This CDR3 spans 14 amino acids. The V call is TRBV4-1, the J call TRBJ2-1; no definite D call. The receptor comes from a human donor with Susac syndrome. Sequencing was done on a sample of CD4+ T cells from PBMCs. The CDR3 DNA is TGCGCCAGCAGCCAAGAGGACCACCGCCTGGGGCAGTTCTTC. This translates into CASSQEDHRLGQFF.